Following are 27 T cell receptor beta chains from one sample sequenced in a study of blood T cell repertoires in COVID-19. The protocol was immunoSEQ multiplex PCR, while the TCRdb copy is restricted to in-frame clones and leaves out a portion. This sample has 200,000 to 250,000 clones, with 87% found just once. The sample was peripheral blood. These receptors were taken from a man younger than 35 with active or convalescent COVID-19.

This clone was counted many times. The chain employs TRBV6-6 and TRBJ1-1; 8 bases line up with TRBD1. The length of the CDR3 is 12 residues. With V trimmed by 5 bases and J by 10 bases, 6 bases remained unmatched. The germline V gene has CDR1 MNHNY and CDR2 SVGAGI (reference sequence). In DNA form, the CDR3 reads TGTGCCAGCAGTAGTGGACAGGGACCAGCTTTCTTT. Its protein product is CASSSGQGPAFF.

The V call is TRBV15, the J call TRBJ2-2; 7 bases are a match to TRBD2. CDR3 length: 17 residues. Germline CDR1 is LNHNV and CDR2 is YYDKDF (reference sequence). The V segment lost 1 base and the J segment 6 bases; nucleotides outside the gene matches: 11. The CDR3 is CATSRGLPGGEPGELFF. The CDR3 coding sequence is TGTGCCACCAGCAGAGGGTTGCCGGGGGGTGAGCCCGGGGAGCTGTTTTTT.

The chain combines TRBV18 with TRBJ2-7, with D perhaps matching TRBD2 (5 bases). Trimming removed 3 bases from V and 5 bases from J, with 20 bases in between. Germline V gives CDR1 KGHSH, CDR2 LQKENI. The CDR3 runs 16 residues. The DNA of the CDR3 is TGTGCCAGCTCACCTACATCCGGGGTTGGAGTGAACGAGCAGTACTTC. This gives the protein CASSPTSGVGVNEQYF.

The chain links TRBV4-2 to TRBJ1-5; 7 bases match TRBD1. V shed 4 bases and J 7 bases; nucleotides not matched to a gene: 10. The CDR3 runs 15 residues. Germline assignment: CDR1 LGHNA and CDR2 YNFKEQ. The CDR3 DNA is TGTGCCAGCAGCCCTATCGACAGGGAAGGCCAGCCCCAGCATTTT. Protein product: CASSPIDREGQPQHF.

The CDR3 protein is CSFNGGPWEQFF. The CDR3 nucleotides are TGCAGCTTCAACGGGGGGCCGTGGGAGCAGTTCTTC. The chain couples TRBV29-1 to TRBJ2-1, with a tentative D call TRBD2 (7 bases). Deletions cut 8 bases from V and 10 bases from J, with 18 bases between. This CDR3 region has 12 residues. Germline V gene lookup returns CDR1 SQVTM and CDR2 ANQGSEA.

This chain joins TRBV7-9 and TRBJ1-2, with no clear D. The germline V gene encodes CDR1 SEHNR and CDR2 FQNEAQ (reference sequence). V lost 4 bases and J 6 bases, leaving 6 bases between the germline ends. This CDR3 comprises 11 residues. The CDR3 spells CASSSLDGYTF. The CDR3 DNA sequence: TGTGCCAGCAGCTCGTTAGATGGCTACACCTTC.

A few counts support this clone. This chain uses TRBV5-1 with TRBJ1-1, with 9 positions matching TRBD1. The germline gives CDR1 SGHRS, CDR2 YFSETQ. J lost 5 bases, V lost 4 bases, and 18 bases had no gene match. The CDR3 has 18 residues. The DNA of the CDR3 is TGCGCCAGCAGCCCCGTCCCCTTACAGGGGGCCTTGGGAACTGAAGCTTTCTTT. Translation: CASSPVPLQGALGTEAFF.

The J gene is TRBJ1-5, the V gene TRBV28, with D possibly being TRBD1 (5 bases). This CDR3 spans 13 amino acids. CDR1 is MDHEN, CDR2 SYDVKM, per germline. V gave up 6 bases and J gave up 6 bases, with 12 bases separating them. The CDR3 DNA reads TGTGCCAGCAGGGTGGGGGGGACTCAGCCCCAGCATTTT. Amino acids: CASRVGGTQPQHF.

The rearrangement links TRBV9 to TRBJ1-3, with D perhaps TRBD1 (5 bases). The V and J ends lost 4 bases and 0 bases respectively, with 23 bases between them. The germline V gene has CDR1 SGDLS and CDR2 YYNGEE. The length of the CDR3 is 19 residues. CDR3 in amino acids: CASSPTRPTDTRSGNTIYF. The CDR3 coding sequence is TGTGCCAGCAGCCCCACCCGACCCACGGACACCCGCTCTGGAAACACCATATATTTT. Filled out from reference TRBV9 and TRBJ1-3, the complete variable domain reads DSGVTQTPKHLITATGQRVTLRCSPRSGDLSVYWYQQSLDQGLQFLIQYYNGEERAKGNILERFSAQQFPDLHSELNLSSLELGDSALYFCASSPTRPTDTRSGNTIYFGEGSWLTVV.

This clone was seen just once. V and J are TRBV3-1 (or the pseudogene TRBV3-2) and TRBJ2-3; D not resolved. V was trimmed by 5 bases and J by 4 bases, leaving 7 bases between them. The CDR3 has 12 amino acids. From germline, CDR1 is LGHDT and CDR2 YNNKEL (reference sequence). The CDR3 here is CASSSPPDTQYF. The CDR3 DNA reads TGTGCCAGCAGCTCTCCCCCAGATACGCAGTATTTT.

This chain links TRBV4-3 with TRBJ2-7; D perhaps matches TRBD1 (5 bases). Trimming left V 2 bases short and J 3 bases short, with 11 bases between. Germline V CDR1 and CDR2: LGHNA, YSLEER. This CDR3 has 14 amino acids. The CDR3 spells CASSQNRRGYEQYF. Here the CDR3 DNA reads TGCGCCAGCAGCCAAAACAGAAGGGGCTACGAGCAGTACTTC.

This rearrangement joins TRBV7-8 to TRBJ2-7; 9 nucleotides line up with TRBD2. The CDR3 spans 14 residues. CDR1 SGHVS and CDR2 FQNEAQ come from the germline V gene. The ends lost 3 bases at V and 7 bases at J; junction bases unmatched: 7. CDR3 DNA: TGTGCCAGCAGCTTTAGCGGGAGTACGGGGGAGCAGTACTTC. This codes for CASSFSGSTGEQYF.

V is TRBV6-5 and J is TRBJ1-1; D perhaps matches TRBD1 (6 bases). Germline V gene sequence: CDR1 MNHEY, CDR2 SVGAGI. With 5 bases removed from V and 0 bases from J, the gap between germline ends came to 7 bases. The CDR3 contains 13 residues. In nucleotides, the CDR3 is TGTGCCAGCAGTCGGGACATGAACACTGAAGCTTTCTTT. It translates to CASSRDMNTEAFF.

This rearrangement joins TRBV3-1 (or the pseudogene TRBV3-2) to TRBJ2-7; TRBD1 matches at 8 bases. Germline V gene lookup returns CDR1 LGHDT and CDR2 YNNKEL (reference sequence). This CDR3 spans 15 amino acids. Trimming took 3 bases from V and 3 from J; bases not matched to a gene: 7. The CDR3 region is CASSQSTGQGYEQYF. The CDR3 DNA reads TGTGCCAGCAGCCAGTCCACTGGACAGGGCTACGAGCAGTACTTC.

This clone was detected only a few times. CDR3 sequence: CASSLVGRLLTNSPLHF. CDR3 nucleotide sequence: TGTGCCAGCAGTTTAGTTGGGCGCCTACTTACGAATTCACCCCTCCACTTT. The chain is built from TRBV28 and TRBJ1-6; no firm D call. Germline CDR1 reads MDHEN; CDR2 reads SYDVKM. This CDR3 is 17 amino acids long. The V gene lost 2 bases and the J gene lost 7 bases, with 18 bases spanning the gap.

The chain uses TRBV7-6 and TRBJ2-4; 12 positions agree with TRBD2. CDR1 and CDR2 (germline): SGHVS, FNYEAQ. This CDR3 is 20 amino acids long. V lost 0 bases and J lost 6; bases outside the gene matches: 15. The CDR3 protein is CASSLAATASGGAGRNIQYF. CDR3 DNA: TGTGCCAGCAGCTTAGCCGCTACCGCTAGCGGGGGGGCCGGGAGAAACATTCAGTACTTC.

The chain joins TRBV28 to TRBJ1-2; D remains ambiguous. Germline CDR1 reads MDHEN; CDR2 reads SYDVKM. V lost 4 bases to trimming and J lost 3 bases, with 9 bases between them. The CDR3 length is 13 residues. The chain's CDR3 is CASSSEPYYGYTF. The DNA for the CDR3 is TGTGCCAGCAGTTCCGAGCCATACTATGGCTACACCTTC.

This clone has more than one count but fewer than ten. The V gene is TRBV6-5, the J gene TRBJ1-3; tentative D call: TRBD1 (6 bases). Trimming left V 5 bases short and J 0 bases short, with 8 bases between. Germline assignment: CDR1 MNHEY and CDR2 SVGAGI. This CDR3 contains 14 residues. CDR3 nucleotides: TGTGCCAGCAGTCAGGGGAGCTCTGGAAACACCATATATTTT. This gives the protein CASSQGSSGNTIYF.

The genes are TRBV7-9 and TRBJ2-1; D is ambiguous. V dropped 2 bases and J dropped 12 bases, with 11 bases sitting between them. CDR1 and CDR2 from the germline V gene are SEHNR and FQNEAQ (reference sequence). The CDR3 is made up of 12 amino acids. CDR3 residues: CASSLLLIGQFF. As DNA, the CDR3 is TGTGCCAGCAGCTTACTTTTAATCGGGCAGTTCTTC.

In this sample, this clone turned up a few times. The chain has TRBV28 and TRBJ1-6; 7 nucleotides line up with TRBD1. Germline loops: CDR1 MDHEN, CDR2 SYDVKM. V trimming: 7 bases; J trimming: 2 bases; junction bases outside the gene matches: 8. The CDR3 has 16 amino acids. In DNA, the CDR3 is TGTGCCAGCACTACAGGGGCAGGTGCCTATAATTCACCCCTCCACTTT. Its translation: CASTTGAGAYNSPLHF.

A word on this clone: This sample includes further DNA sequences coding for the same CDR3. The chain is built from TRBV5-1 and TRBJ2-3, with D maybe TRBD2 (6 bases). From germline, CDR1 is SGHRS and CDR2 YFSETQ. Trimming took 2 bases from V and 3 from J, leaving 7 bases between them. The CDR3 spans 13 residues. For the CDR3, the DNA is TGCGCCAGCAGCTTAAGCGGGACAGATACGCAGTATTTT. Amino acid sequence: CASSLSGTDTQYF.

The V call is TRBV7-3, the J call TRBJ1-1, with no clear D. V was shortened by 2 bases and J by 1 base, with 5 bases between the two germline ends. This CDR3 is built from 13 residues. Germline assignment: CDR1 SGHTA and CDR2 FQGTGA. The CDR3 loop is CASSLEENTEAFF. For the CDR3, the DNA is TGTGCCAGCAGCTTAGAGGAGAACACTGAAGCTTTCTTT.

This chain connects TRBV18 to TRBJ2-5; D remains ambiguous. CDR3 length: 11 residues. V was shortened by 3 bases and J by 5 bases, with 4 bases between the two germline ends. Germline V lookup: CDR1 KGHSH, CDR2 LQKENI. The CDR3 DNA reads TGTGCCAGCTCACCCTTGGAGACCCAGTACTTC. Protein: CASSPLETQYF.

This clone was detected only once. The genes are TRBV19 and TRBJ2-7; the match to TRBD2 covers 7 bases. Germline V gene data show CDR1 as LNHDA and CDR2 as SQIVND (reference sequence). This CDR3 contains 15 residues. Trimming at V came to 5 bases and at J to 5 bases, leaving 12 bases not matched to a gene. The CDR3 bases are TGTGCCAGTAGTCCTCATACCTCTAGCGGAGACGAGCAGTACTTC. It translates to CASSPHTSSGDEQYF. Full variable domain (missing parts from reference TRBV19 and TRBJ2-7): DGGITQSPKYLFRKEGQNVTLSCEQNLNHDAMYWYRQDPGQGLRLIYYSQIVNDFQKGDIAEGYSVSREKKESFPLTVTSAQKNPTAFYLCASSPHTSSGDEQYFGPGTRLTVT.

The chain links TRBV14 to TRBJ2-5, with 7 positions matching TRBD2. Per germline, CDR1 SGHDN and CDR2 FVKESK. CDR3 length: 16 amino acids. V gave up 1 base and J gave up 6 bases; unmatched junction bases: 11. CDR3 DNA sequence: TGTGCCAGCAGCCAAGGAGTGCTAGCGGCCCAGCAGACCCAGTACTTC. Encoded protein: CASSQGVLAAQQTQYF.

The V and J genes are TRBV6-5 and TRBJ1-6, with 10 nucleotides matching TRBD1. The V gene's germline CDR1 is MNHEY and CDR2 SVGAGI. The ends lost 10 bases at V and 8 bases at J; junction bases unmatched: 11. The length of the CDR3 is 15 residues. The CDR3 DNA is TGTGCCATCAAAAAAAGCGGGACAGGGGATTCACCCCTCCACTTT. Protein product: CAIKKSGTGDSPLHF.

This rearrangement joins TRBV7-8 to TRBJ1-2; no firm D call. The germline V gene has CDR1 SGHVS and CDR2 FQNEAQ. Trimming removed 6 bases from V and 3 bases from J, with 11 bases in between. The CDR3 length is 13 residues. CDR3 protein: CASSISPDYGYTF. The CDR3, as DNA: TGTGCCAGCAGTATTTCACCAGACTATGGCTACACCTTC.